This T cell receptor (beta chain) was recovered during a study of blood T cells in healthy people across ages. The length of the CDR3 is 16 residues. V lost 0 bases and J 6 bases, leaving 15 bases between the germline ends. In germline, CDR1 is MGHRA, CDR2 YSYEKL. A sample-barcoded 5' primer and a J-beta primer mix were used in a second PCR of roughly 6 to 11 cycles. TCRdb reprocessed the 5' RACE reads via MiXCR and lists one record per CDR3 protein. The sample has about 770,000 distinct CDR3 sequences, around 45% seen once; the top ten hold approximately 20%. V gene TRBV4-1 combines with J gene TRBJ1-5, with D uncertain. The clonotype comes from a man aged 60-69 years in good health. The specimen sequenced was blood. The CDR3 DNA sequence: TGCGCCAGCAGCCAAGATTATTACCGGAGTGGTCAGCCCCAGCATTTT. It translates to CASSQDYYRSGQPQHF.